These 10 T cell receptor beta chains came from one sample sequenced in a study of Tregs in tolerant kidney transplant recipients. Sequencing was performed with immunoSEQ multiplex PCR; in TCRdb, only in-frame clones are kept and a portion is missing. This sample has some 250,000 clones, with around 81% found just once. Material: CD4+ T cells from blood. These receptors were collected from a human donor in good health.

J is TRBJ1-1 and V is TRBV5-1; TRBD1 is a possible D gene (6 bases). V shed 4 bases and J shed 6 bases, with 10 bases lying between them. CDR1 is SGHRS, CDR2 YFSETQ, per germline. The CDR3 length is 12 residues. CDR3 sequence: CASSPGGPEAFF. CDR3 DNA: TGCGCCAGCAGCCCCGGGGGCCCTGAAGCTTTCTTT.

This clone has a single count. This sequence joins TRBV6-1 and TRBJ2-7, with 10 bases identical to TRBD2. The CDR3 has 15 amino acids. The germline gives CDR1 MNHNS, CDR2 SASEGT. V dropped 8 bases and J dropped 3; count of bases not matched to a gene: 10. In DNA, the CDR3 is TGTGCCAGCTTCCACACTAGCGGGAATTTCTACGAGCAGTACTTC. It translates to CASFHTSGNFYEQYF.

The chain carries TRBV2 and TRBJ1-6; TRBD1 matches 9 bases. Germline lookup yields CDR1 SNHLY and CDR2 FYNNEI. Losses at the gene ends were 6 bases for V and 10 bases for J; bases not matched to a gene: 7. The CDR3 consists of 14 residues. The CDR3 region is CASRRQGVGSPLHF. The CDR3 coding sequence is TGTGCCAGCAGGAGACAGGGGGTCGGCTCACCCCTCCACTTT.

This chain connects TRBV6-5 to TRBJ1-4; no definite D call. This CDR3 region has 16 residues. V gave up 0 bases and J gave up 7 bases, with 15 bases separating them. Germline values: CDR1 MNHEY, CDR2 SVGAGI. This CDR3 is CASSYSTSRAGEKLFF. CDR3 sequence (DNA): TGTGCCAGCAGTTACTCGACATCCCGGGCGGGTGAAAAACTGTTTTTT.

This clone appeared a single time. The chain combines TRBV9 with TRBJ1-1; 7 nucleotides match TRBD1. Germline V gene sequence: CDR1 SGDLS, CDR2 YYNGEE. The CDR3 loop spans 16 amino acids. V was pared by 0 bases and J by 3 bases, with 8 bases of the junction left unmatched. The CDR3 reads CASSVVPRDSHTEAFF. The DNA for the CDR3 is TGTGCCAGCAGCGTAGTACCCCGGGACAGCCACACTGAAGCTTTCTTT.

The chain employs TRBV5-4 and TRBJ1-2; maybe TRBD1 (5 bases). The V gene lost 4 bases and the J gene lost 0 bases, with 13 bases spanning the gap. The CDR3 length is 15 residues. Germline V gene data show CDR1 as SGHNT and CDR2 as YYREEE (reference sequence). In nucleotides, the CDR3 is TGTGCCAGCAGCAAGCCCGGGACGGCTAACTATGGCTACACCTTC. Protein product: CASSKPGTANYGYTF.

The J gene is TRBJ1-5, the V gene TRBV19; 9 bases are shared with TRBD1. V trimming: 10 bases; J trimming: 3 bases; junction bases outside the gene matches: 7. CDR3 length: 14 residues. The V gene's germline CDR1 is LNHDA and CDR2 SQIVND (reference sequence). CDR3: CAKGQGHSNQPQHF. CDR3 nucleotides: TGTGCCAAGGGACAGGGCCATTCCAATCAGCCCCAGCATTTT.

This rearrangement joins TRBV7-8 to TRBJ2-7, with 13 bases matching TRBD2. Germline CDR1 reads SGHVS; CDR2 reads FQNEAQ. CDR3 size: 17 residues. V trimming: 4 bases; J trimming: 2 bases; junction bases outside the gene matches: 8. CDR3 nucleotide sequence: TGTGCCAGCAGCTCGAGGGCCGGACTAGCGGGGGCCTACGAGCAGTACTTC. Translating gives CASSSRAGLAGAYEQYF.

This clone has just one count. V is TRBV5-4 and J is TRBJ2-5, with TRBD1 matching over 7 bases. Germline V gene lookup returns CDR1 SGHNT and CDR2 YYREEE (reference sequence). The CDR3 is made up of 13 amino acids. Losses at the gene ends were 2 bases for V and 5 bases for J; bases not matched to a gene: 3. CDR3 nucleotide sequence: TGTGCCAGCAGCTTTGACAGGGCGGAGACCCAGTACTTC. Translation gives CASSFDRAETQYF. Full variable domain (missing parts from reference TRBV5-4 and TRBJ2-5): ETGVTQSPTHLIKTRGQQVTLRCSSQSGHNTVSWYQQALGQGPQFIFQYYREEENGRGNFPPRFSGLQFPNYSSELNVNALELDDSALYLCASSFDRAETQYFGPGTRLLVL.

This rearrangement joins TRBV7-2 to TRBJ2-1; no clear D. This CDR3 is 14 amino acids long. The V end was cut by 0 bases, the J end by 0 bases, with 3 bases between. Per the germline V gene, CDR1 is SGHTA and CDR2 is FQGNSA. Here the CDR3 DNA reads TGTGCCAGCAGCTTAGCAGGCTCCTACAATGAGCAGTTCTTC. This gives the protein CASSLAGSYNEQFF.